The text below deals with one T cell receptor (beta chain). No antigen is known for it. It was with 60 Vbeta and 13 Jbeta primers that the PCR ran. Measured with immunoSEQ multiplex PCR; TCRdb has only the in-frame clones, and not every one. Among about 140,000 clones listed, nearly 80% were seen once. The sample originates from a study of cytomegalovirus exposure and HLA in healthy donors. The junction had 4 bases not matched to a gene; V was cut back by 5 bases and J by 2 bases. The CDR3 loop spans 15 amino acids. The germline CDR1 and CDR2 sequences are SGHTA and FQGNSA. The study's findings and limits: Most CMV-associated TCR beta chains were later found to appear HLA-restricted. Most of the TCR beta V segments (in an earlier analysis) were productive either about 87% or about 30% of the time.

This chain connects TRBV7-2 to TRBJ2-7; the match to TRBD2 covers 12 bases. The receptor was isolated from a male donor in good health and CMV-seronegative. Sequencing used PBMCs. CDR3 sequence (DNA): TGTGCCAGCAGCGAAGGGACTAGCGGGCCCTACGAGCAGTACTTC. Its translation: CASSEGTSGPYEQYF.